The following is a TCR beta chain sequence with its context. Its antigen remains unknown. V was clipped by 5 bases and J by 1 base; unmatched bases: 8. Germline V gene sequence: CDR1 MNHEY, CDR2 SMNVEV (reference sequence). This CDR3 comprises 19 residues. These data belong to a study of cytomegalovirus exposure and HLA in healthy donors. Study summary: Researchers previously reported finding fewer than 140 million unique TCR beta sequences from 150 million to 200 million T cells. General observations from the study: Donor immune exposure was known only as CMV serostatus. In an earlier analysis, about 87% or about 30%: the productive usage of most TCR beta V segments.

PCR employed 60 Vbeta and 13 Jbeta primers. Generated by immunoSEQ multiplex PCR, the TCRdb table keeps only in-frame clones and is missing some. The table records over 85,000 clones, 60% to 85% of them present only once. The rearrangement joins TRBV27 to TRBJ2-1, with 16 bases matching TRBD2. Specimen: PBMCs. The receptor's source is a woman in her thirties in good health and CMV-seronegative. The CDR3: CASSQPGLAGGSSYNEQFF. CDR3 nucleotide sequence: TGTGCCAGCAGTCAACCGGGACTAGCGGGAGGGTCGTCCTACAATGAGCAGTTCTTC.